This TCR beta chain was sequenced in a study of T-cell memory formation after mild COVID-19. In germline, CDR1 is SGDLS, CDR2 YYNGEE. Trimming took 0 bases from V and 6 from J; bases not matched to a gene: 4. The length of the CDR3 is 15 residues. In TCRdb, the 5' RACE reads were re-called with MiXCR into one record per CDR3 protein. The profile shows about 270,000 distinct CDR3 sequences, roughly 18% of them singletons. The receptor was isolated from a man in his late teens or twenties who had mild COVID-19 (a few samples of this study predate the infection). Cell type and time point are not known. The rearrangement joins TRBV9 to TRBJ2-1, with 9 bases lining up with TRBD1. The sample was PBMCs or a T cell subset sorted from them (not recorded which). CDR3 in DNA: TGTGCCAGCAGCGTAGAGGGACAGGGAACCAATGAGCAGTTCTTC. Protein sequence: CASSVEGQGTNEQFF. Together with reference TRBV9 and TRBJ2-1, the CDR3 gives the full variable domain: DSGVTQTPKHLITATGQRVTLRCSPRSGDLSVYWYQQSLDQGLQFLIQYYNGEERAKGNILERFSAQQFPDLHSELNLSSLELGDSALYFCASSVEGQGTNEQFFGPGTRLTVL.